The rows below give T cell receptor beta chains drawn from one sample of a study of blood T cell repertoires in COVID-19. Libraries were prepared by immunoSEQ multiplex PCR; TCRdb keeps only in-frame clonotypes and omits some of them. This table holds around 87,000 clones, 80% to 90% found once. Sequenced input: peripheral blood. These receptors all stem from a man in his forties or fifties with acute or convalescent COVID-19. CDR3s include the opening cysteine and the closing phenylalanine or tryptophan. A D gene is named only where the DNA matches it firmly. Expanded clones get a size class; other rows say once, few or many, or leave the size out.

j_call clone_size v_call d_call cdr3_nt cdr3_aa
TRBJ1-6 NA TRBV15 TRBD1 TGTGCCACCAGCAGAGATCAGGGGGCTGTTTCACCCCTCCACTTT CATSRDQGAVSPLHF
TRBJ2-7 NA TRBV7-9 TRBD1 TGTGCCAGCAGCTTGGGACAGGGGTGGTCCTACGAGCAGTACTTC CASSLGQGWSYEQYF
TRBJ1-2 NA TRBV2 NA TGTGCCAGCAGTAAGGGAGAGGACTATGGCTACACCTTC CASSKGEDYGYTF
TRBJ2-5 few TRBV4-2 NA TGTGCCAGCAGCTCGCGGGTCGGACCAGGAGAAGAGACCCAGTACTTC CASSSRVGPGEETQYF
TRBJ1-1 NA TRBV3-1/TRBV3-2 NA TGTGCCAGCAGCCAAGGCGTCGGAGAAACTGAAGCTTTCTTT CASSQGVGETEAFF
TRBJ1-6 NA TRBV5-1 NA TGCGCCAGCAGTAACTCAGGGTTTGATTCACCCCTCCACTTT CASSNSGFDSPLHF
TRBJ2-3 NA TRBV6-2/TRBV6-3 NA TGTGCCAGCAGTTCTGCAGGATCCACAGATACGCAGTATTTT CASSSAGSTDTQYF
TRBJ1-6 NA TRBV18 NA TGTGCCAGCTCACCAGGGACCCCAGGGGATAATTCACCCCTCCACTTT CASSPGTPGDNSPLHF
TRBJ1-1 NA TRBV10-3 NA TGTGCCATCAGTGTATCGGTCGGGGTGGTTAATCCTGAAGCTTTCTTT CAISVSVGVVNPEAFF
TRBJ1-5 once TRBV18 NA TGTGCCAGCTCACCACCTTTGCGGGATAGCAATCAGCCCCAGCATTTT CASSPPLRDSNQPQHF
TRBJ2-5 NA TRBV7-3 TRBD2 TGTGCCAGCAGCTTAACAGGGGAGGGACTCCAAGAGACCCAGTACTTC CASSLTGEGLQETQYF
TRBJ2-7 few TRBV6-5 NA TGTGCCAGCAGAGACGGGACACAACCCTACGAGCAGTACTTC CASRDGTQPYEQYF
TRBJ2-2 NA TRBV5-1 TRBD2 TGCGCCAGCAGCTTGCGGACTAGCGGTACTACCGGGGAGCTGTTTTTT CASSLRTSGTTGELFF
TRBJ2-5 NA TRBV11-2 NA TGTGCCAGCAGCTTATCTCCTCAAGAGACCCAGTACTTC CASSLSPQETQYF
TRBJ1-4 NA TRBV19 NA TGTGCCAGTAGTAAGAGCAACAGGGTGGCTAATGAAAAACTGTTTTTT CASSKSNRVANEKLFF
TRBJ1-1 NA TRBV7-7 TRBD1 TGTGCTAGCAGCTTTGGACAGGGGGCGCATTGGCCGTCTGAAGCTTTCTTT CASSFGQGAHWPSEAFF
TRBJ2-3 NA TRBV9 TRBD2 TGTGCCAGCAGCGTAGTAGCGGGGAGCACAGATACGCAGTATTTT CASSVVAGSTDTQYF
TRBJ2-1 NA TRBV11-3 TRBD1 TGTGCCAGCAGCTTAGAAAGGGACAGAGATATGTTCTTC CASSLERDRDMFF
TRBJ1-1 NA TRBV5-4 NA TGTGCCAGCAGCTTGGGGAGCGGGGTTGGCACTGAAGCTTTCTTT CASSLGSGVGTEAFF
TRBJ2-3 NA TRBV10-3 TRBD1 TGTGCCATCAGTACAGGGGGCGGTTTCGAAGATACGCAGTATTTT CAISTGGGFEDTQYF
TRBJ1-1 NA TRBV10-3 NA TGTGCCGCAAACCCGGGTCGGGGGAACACTGAAGCTTTCTTT CAANPGRGNTEAFF
TRBJ2-1 NA TRBV14 TRBD2 TGTGCCAGCAGCCATAGGGGACTAGCGGGGGGGATCGACAATGAGCAGTTCTTC CASSHRGLAGGIDNEQFF
TRBJ1-2 NA TRBV30 NA TGTGCCTGGAGCTCGGGGGGTGGCTACACCTTC CAWSSGGGYTF
TRBJ2-1 NA TRBV5-1 NA TGCGCCAGCAGCCTGACCGGGGAGCAGTTCTTC CASSLTGEQFF
TRBJ1-1 NA TRBV30 NA TGTGCCTGGAGTTTCCTTAGGCAGGGGAACACTGAAGCTTTCTTT CAWSFLRQGNTEAFF
TRBJ1-5 NA TRBV19 NA TGTGCCAGTACCCTGGACAGACCTCAGCCAGGCAATCAGCCCCAGCATTTT CASTLDRPQPGNQPQHF
TRBJ1-6 NA TRBV30 TRBD1 TGTGCCTGGAGTGTCCGACAGGGGCATTCACCCCTCCACTTT CAWSVRQGHSPLHF
TRBJ1-1 once TRBV12-3/TRBV12-4 NA TGTGCCAGCAGTCCTAGTGGGTTGACTGAAGCTTTCTTT CASSPSGLTEAFF
TRBJ2-2 NA TRBV19 NA TGTGCCAGTACTACCAGTACTCTTTTATTAGCGGAGCTGACCGGGGAGCTGTTTTTT CASTTSTLLLAELTGELFF
TRBJ1-1 NA TRBV5-1 NA TGCGCCAGCAGCCTCCAGGGCACTGAAGCTTTCTTT CASSLQGTEAFF